What follows are 15 T cell receptor beta chains derived from one specimen sequenced in a study of shared T cell receptors in the human thymus. The data were produced by immunoSEQ multiplex PCR, yet TCRdb's version contains in-frame clones alone and is incomplete. The sample carries hundreds of thousands of clones, around 87% recorded once. These sequences were also reported in another study, on human thymus T cells.

The material sequenced was thymocytes. These receptors were taken from a boy in the first two years of life with a congenital heart defect.

This clone was observed a single time. This chain joins TRBV6-5 and TRBJ1-1; tentative D call: TRBD1 (6 bases). Trimming pared 5 bases from V and 6 bases from J, leaving 10 bases between. Germline CDR1 and CDR2: MNHEY and SVGAGI. The CDR3 consists of 12 residues. CDR3 loop: CASSPGVPEAFF. The CDR3 bases are TGTGCCAGCAGTCCAGGGGTCCCTGAAGCTTTCTTT.

The chain combines TRBV5-1 with TRBJ1-6, with TRBD1 matching 7 bases. CDR1 is SGHRS and CDR2 is YFSETQ in the germline V gene. The trim removed 4 bases at V and 5 bases at J, leaving 15 bases unmatched. The CDR3 contains 18 residues. The CDR3 reads CASSHTTTGFRNNSPLHF. The DNA for the CDR3 is TGCGCCAGCAGCCACACCACGACAGGGTTCCGGAATAATTCACCCCTCCACTTT. Full variable domain (remainder filled in from reference TRBV5-1 and TRBJ1-6): KAGVTQTPRYLIKTRGQQVTLSCSPISGHRSVSWYQQTPGQGLQFLFEYFSETQRNKGNFPGRFSGRQFSNSRSEMNVSTLELGDSALYLCASSHTTTGFRNNSPLHFGNGTRLTVT.

V usage is TRBV11-1 and J usage is TRBJ2-7; 8 bases align to TRBD1. Germline lookup yields CDR1 SGHAT and CDR2 FQDESV (reference sequence). This CDR3 is 14 amino acids long. With V trimmed by 5 bases and J by 2 bases, 5 bases remained unmatched. The CDR3 nucleotides are TGTGCCAGCAGCACAGACAGGGGAGCCTACGAGCAGTACTTC. Translated, it gives CASSTDRGAYEQYF.

This chain uses TRBV2 with TRBJ2-3, with 10 bases fitting TRBD2. V lost 11 bases to trimming and J lost 2 bases; unmatched junction nucleotides: 13. This CDR3 comprises 16 residues. Germline CDR1 SNHLY, CDR2 FYNNEI. The CDR3 loop reads CAFREAGGDSTDTQYF. Here the CDR3 DNA reads TGTGCCTTCCGGGAAGCGGGAGGGGATTCCACAGATACGCAGTATTTT.

J is TRBJ1-1 and V is TRBV28; the D gene is possibly TRBD1 (5 bases). The CDR3 consists of 16 residues. Germline V gene lookup returns CDR1 MDHEN and CDR2 SYDVKM. V was clipped by 5 bases and J by 4 bases, with 20 bases between them. Here the CDR3 reads CASSLNSDTQGTEAFF. The CDR3, as DNA: TGTGCCAGCAGTCTCAATTCGGACACCCAGGGCACTGAAGCTTTCTTT. Using reference TRBV28 and TRBJ1-1 for the parts outside the CDR3, the full variable domain is DVKVTQSSRYLVKRTGEKVFLECVQDMDHENMFWYRQDPGLGLRLIYFSYDVKMKEKGDIPEGYSVSREKKERFSLILESASTNQTSMYLCASSLNSDTQGTEAFFGQGTRLTVV.

The CDR3 DNA is TGTGCCATCAGTGAGTCGAGCGGGGGCCCCTCCTACGAGCAGTACTTC. It specifies CAISESSGGPSYEQYF. This chain connects TRBV10-3 to TRBJ2-7; 8 nucleotides match TRBD2. The CDR3 loop spans 16 amino acids. CDR1 and CDR2 from the germline V gene are ENHRY and SYGVKD. The V segment lost 0 bases and the J segment 0 bases; nucleotides outside the gene matches: 4.

This clone was detected once. The chain carries TRBV6-5 and TRBJ2-2; D call uncertain. The germline gives CDR1 MNHEY, CDR2 SVGAGI. Deletions cut 2 bases from V and 1 base from J, with 5 bases between. CDR3 length: 14 residues. The CDR3 nucleotides read TGTGCCAGCAGTTACGTCCAGAACACCGGGGAGCTGTTTTTT. This encodes CASSYVQNTGELFF.

This chain links TRBV7-8 with TRBJ2-7; possible D gene TRBD1, 5 bases. V lost 1 base and J 2 bases, leaving 9 bases between the germline ends. This CDR3 has 14 residues. Per germline, CDR1 SGHVS and CDR2 FQNEAQ. The CDR3, as DNA: TGTGCCAGCAGCTTAGATACAGGCACCTACGAGCAGTACTTC. Protein: CASSLDTGTYEQYF.

The chain employs TRBV13 and TRBJ2-7; D is unclear. V lost 0 bases and J 1 base, leaving 7 bases between the germline ends. Germline-derived CDR1 and CDR2 are PRHDT and FYEKMQ (reference sequence). This CDR3 region has 14 residues. CDR3 DNA sequence: TGTGCCAGCAGCTTAGGTACTTTTTCCTACGAGCAGTACTTC. Translated: CASSLGTFSYEQYF. The entire variable domain, with the rest obtained from reference TRBV13 and TRBJ2-7, is as follows: AAGVIQSPRHLIKEKRETATLKCYPIPRHDTVYWYQQGPGQDPQFLISFYEKMQSDKGSIPDRFSAQQFSDYHSELNMSSLELGDSALYFCASSLGTFSYEQYFGPGTRLTVT.

J is TRBJ2-2 and V is TRBV5-4; tentatively, D is TRBD2 (5 bases). The germline V gene has CDR1 SGHNT and CDR2 YYREEE (reference sequence). V gave up 4 bases and J gave up 3 bases, with 16 bases separating them. This CDR3 is 16 amino acids long. The CDR3 sequence: CASSLTTGFYTGELFF. The CDR3 nucleotides read TGTGCCAGCAGCCTGACTACGGGATTCTACACCGGGGAGCTGTTTTTT.

J is TRBJ1-1 and V is TRBV19, with 7 bases fitting TRBD1. From germline, CDR1 is LNHDA and CDR2 SQIVND (reference sequence). This CDR3 spans 14 amino acids. With V trimmed by 11 bases and J by 0 bases, 9 bases remained unmatched. The CDR3 sequence: CASQETGMNTEAFF. As DNA, the CDR3 is TGTGCCTCCCAGGAGACAGGGATGAACACTGAAGCTTTCTTT.

The chain is built from TRBV28 and TRBJ2-7; 10 nucleotides agree with TRBD2. This CDR3 has 15 amino acids. The V segment lost 5 bases and the J segment 4 bases; nucleotides outside the gene matches: 8. CDR1 is MDHEN and CDR2 is SYDVKM in the germline V gene. The CDR3 protein is CASSGEGSGGYEQYF. The CDR3 coding sequence is TGTGCCAGCAGTGGCGAGGGTAGCGGGGGGTACGAGCAGTACTTC. The full variable domain, with the rest looked up from reference TRBV28 and TRBJ2-7, is DVKVTQSSRYLVKRTGEKVFLECVQDMDHENMFWYRQDPGLGLRLIYFSYDVKMKEKGDIPEGYSVSREKKERFSLILESASTNQTSMYLCASSGEGSGGYEQYFGPGTRLTVT.

The chain recombines TRBV5-6 with TRBJ1-4; D possibly corresponds to TRBD1 (6 bases). This CDR3 contains 15 residues. Germline loops: CDR1 SGHDT, CDR2 YYEEEE. V dropped 4 bases and J dropped 5 bases, with 15 bases sitting between them. The chain's CDR3 is CASSRDRGNNEKLFF. CDR3 nucleotide sequence: TGTGCCAGCAGCCGTGATAGGGGGAACAATGAAAAACTGTTTTTT.

The chain is built from TRBV5-1 and TRBJ2-5; TRBD2 aligns across 8 bases. From germline, CDR1 is SGHRS and CDR2 YFSETQ. The CDR3 is 15 residues long. The junction had 8 bases not matched to a gene; V was cut back by 4 bases and J by 3 bases. This CDR3 is CASSPRERGKETQYF. The CDR3 DNA sequence: TGCGCCAGCAGCCCCCGGGAGCGGGGGAAAGAGACCCAGTACTTC.

This chain joins TRBV5-6 and TRBJ1-1, with 8 bases aligning to TRBD1. J was trimmed by 4 bases and V by 0 bases; bases with no gene match: 11. CDR3 length: 17 amino acids. Germline CDR1 is SGHDT and CDR2 is YYEEEE. CDR3 amino acids: CASSLGQGAFLGTEAFF. The CDR3 nucleotides are TGTGCCAGCAGCTTGGGGCAGGGGGCCTTTCTGGGCACTGAAGCTTTCTTT.